This TCR beta chain was obtained from a study of cytomegalovirus exposure and HLA in healthy donors. Findings and limits, study-wide: Evidence from a later analysis indicated that most CMV-associated TCR beta chains looked HLA-restricted.

Trimming left V 8 bases short and J 4 bases short, with 14 bases between. This CDR3 is 14 amino acids long. CDR1 SNHLY and CDR2 FYNNEI come from the germline V gene. PCR amplification relied on 60 Vbeta primers (plus 13 Jbeta primers). Assay: immunoSEQ multiplex PCR; the TCRdb copy retains only in-frame clones and omits some. The profile covers 150,000 to 200,000 clones, with approximately 84% appearing a single time and under 5% taken by the ten largest. Of note for this clone: Its specificity is unknown.

This chain joins TRBV2 and TRBJ1-4; tentative D call: TRBD1 (6 bases). Sequencing was carried out using PBMCs. This TCR derives from a girl under 18 in good health and CMV-seropositive. The CDR3 protein is CASRGGGGNEKLFF. CDR3 DNA sequence: TGTGCCAGCCGAGGGGGGGGTGGTAATGAAAAACTGTTTTTT.